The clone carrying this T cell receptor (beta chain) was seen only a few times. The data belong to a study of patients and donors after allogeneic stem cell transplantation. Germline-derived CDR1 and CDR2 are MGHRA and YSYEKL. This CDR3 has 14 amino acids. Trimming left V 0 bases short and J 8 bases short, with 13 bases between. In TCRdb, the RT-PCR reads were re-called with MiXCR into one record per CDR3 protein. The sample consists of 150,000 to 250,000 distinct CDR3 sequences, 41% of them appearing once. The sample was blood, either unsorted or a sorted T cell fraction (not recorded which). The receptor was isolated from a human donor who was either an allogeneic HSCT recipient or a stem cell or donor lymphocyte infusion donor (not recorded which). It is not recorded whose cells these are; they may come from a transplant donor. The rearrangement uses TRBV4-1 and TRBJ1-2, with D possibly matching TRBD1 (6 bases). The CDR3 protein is CASSQDTNRDGYTF. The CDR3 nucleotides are TGCGCCAGCAGCCAAGATACAAACAGGGACGGCTACACCTTC.